There are many counts of the clone carrying this T cell receptor beta chain. The source of the sample is a study of T-cell memory formation after mild COVID-19. The CDR3 has 16 residues. Looked up from germline, CDR1 is SGHAT and CDR2 is FQNNGV. Germline trimming cut 8 bases from V and 2 bases from J; bases unmatched to any gene: 10. TCRdb called the 5' RACE reads again in MiXCR, with one record for every CDR3 protein. Of 300,000 to 400,000 distinct CDR3 sequences detected, around 27% appear once; the ten largest clones hold 13%. Sequences were obtained from PBMCs or a T cell subset sorted from them (not recorded which). The TCR comes from an adult woman who had mild COVID-19 (a few samples of this study predate the infection). Cell type and time point are not known. The chain recombines TRBV11-2 with TRBJ2-1; 9 bases map to TRBD2. CDR3 protein: CASFNSGGSAYNEQFF. CDR3 nucleotides: TGTGCCAGCTTTAACAGCGGGGGGTCAGCCTACAATGAGCAGTTCTTC.